This T cell receptor beta chain stems from a study of T-cell memory formation after mild COVID-19. Background on the study: Among the donors, TCR clusters were largely specific to each donor.

TCRdb processed the 5' RACE reads anew with MiXCR; each CDR3 protein has one entry. The sample carries 150,000 to 200,000 distinct CDR3 sequences, roughly 10% recorded once. The V and J ends lost 5 bases and 3 bases respectively, with 11 bases between them. The CDR3 contains 14 residues. Germline V gene data show CDR1 as SEHNR and CDR2 as FQNEAQ (reference sequence). The V call is TRBV7-9, the J call TRBJ1-5; D is ambiguous. The source is a man younger than 30 who had mild COVID-19 (a few samples of this study predate the infection). Cell type and time point are not known. The sample comprised PBMCs or a T cell subset sorted from them (not recorded which). The CDR3, as DNA: TGTGCCAGCAGCGCGTGGCAGAACAATCAGCCCCAGCATTTT. As protein: CASSAWQNNQPQHF.